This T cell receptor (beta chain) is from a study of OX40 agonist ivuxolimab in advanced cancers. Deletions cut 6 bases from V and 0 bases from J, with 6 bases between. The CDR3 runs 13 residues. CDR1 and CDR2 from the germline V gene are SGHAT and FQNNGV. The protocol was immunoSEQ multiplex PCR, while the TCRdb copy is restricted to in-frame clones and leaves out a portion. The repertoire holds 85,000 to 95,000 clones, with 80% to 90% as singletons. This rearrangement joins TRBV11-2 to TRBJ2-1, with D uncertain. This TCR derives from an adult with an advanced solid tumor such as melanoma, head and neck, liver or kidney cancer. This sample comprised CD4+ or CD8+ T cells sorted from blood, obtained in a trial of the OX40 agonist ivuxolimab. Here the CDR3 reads CASRALSYNEQFF. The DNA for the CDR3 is TGTGCCAGCAGAGCTCTCTCCTACAATGAGCAGTTCTTC.